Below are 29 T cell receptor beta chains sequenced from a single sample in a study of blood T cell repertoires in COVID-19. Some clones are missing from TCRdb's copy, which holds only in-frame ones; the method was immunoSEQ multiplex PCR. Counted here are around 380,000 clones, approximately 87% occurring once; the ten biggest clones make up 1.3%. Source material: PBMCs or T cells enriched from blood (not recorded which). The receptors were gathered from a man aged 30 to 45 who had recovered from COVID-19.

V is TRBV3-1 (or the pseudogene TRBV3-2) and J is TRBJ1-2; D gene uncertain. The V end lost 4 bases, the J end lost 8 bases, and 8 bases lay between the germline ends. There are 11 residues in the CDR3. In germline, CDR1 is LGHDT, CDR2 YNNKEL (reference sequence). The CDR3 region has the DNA TGTGCCAGCAGCCTGCGAGGAGGCTACACCTTC. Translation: CASSLRGGYTF.

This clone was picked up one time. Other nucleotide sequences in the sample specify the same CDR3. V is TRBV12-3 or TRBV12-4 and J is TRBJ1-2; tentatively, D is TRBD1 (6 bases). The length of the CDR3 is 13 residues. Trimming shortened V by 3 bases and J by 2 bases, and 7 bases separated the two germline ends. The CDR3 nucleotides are TGTGCCAGCAGTTTTGGACAGAACTATGGCTACACCTTC. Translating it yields CASSFGQNYGYTF.

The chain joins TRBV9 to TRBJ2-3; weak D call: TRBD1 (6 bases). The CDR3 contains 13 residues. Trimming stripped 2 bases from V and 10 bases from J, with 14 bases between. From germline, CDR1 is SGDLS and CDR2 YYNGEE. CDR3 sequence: CASSVGTPGAQYF. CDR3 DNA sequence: TGTGCCAGCAGCGTCGGAACCCCAGGGGCGCAGTATTTT.

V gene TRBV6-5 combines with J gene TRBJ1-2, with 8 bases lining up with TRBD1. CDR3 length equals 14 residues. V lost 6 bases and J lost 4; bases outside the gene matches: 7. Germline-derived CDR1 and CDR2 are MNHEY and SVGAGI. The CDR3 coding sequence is TGTGCCAGCAGGACTGCAGGGGGCGTCTATGGCTACACCTTC. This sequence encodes CASRTAGGVYGYTF.

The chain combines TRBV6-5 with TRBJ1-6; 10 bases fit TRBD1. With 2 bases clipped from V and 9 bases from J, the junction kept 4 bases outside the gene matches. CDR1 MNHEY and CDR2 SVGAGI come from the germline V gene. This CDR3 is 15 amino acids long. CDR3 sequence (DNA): TGTGCCAGCAGTTACGGCGGGGACAGGGGTTCACCCCTCCACTTT. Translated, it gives CASSYGGDRGSPLHF.

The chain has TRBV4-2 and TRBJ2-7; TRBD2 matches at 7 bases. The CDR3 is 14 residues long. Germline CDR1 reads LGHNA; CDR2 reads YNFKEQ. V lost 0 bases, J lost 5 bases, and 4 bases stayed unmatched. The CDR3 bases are TGTGCCAGCAGCCAAGACTTACGGGGGGACGAGCAGTACTTC. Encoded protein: CASSQDLRGDEQYF.

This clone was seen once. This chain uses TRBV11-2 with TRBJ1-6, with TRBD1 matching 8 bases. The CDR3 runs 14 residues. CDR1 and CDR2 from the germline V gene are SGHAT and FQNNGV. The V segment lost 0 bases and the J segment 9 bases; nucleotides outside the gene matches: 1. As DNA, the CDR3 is TGTGCCAGCAGCTTAGAGGACAGGGCTTCACCCCTCCACTTT. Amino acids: CASSLEDRASPLHF.

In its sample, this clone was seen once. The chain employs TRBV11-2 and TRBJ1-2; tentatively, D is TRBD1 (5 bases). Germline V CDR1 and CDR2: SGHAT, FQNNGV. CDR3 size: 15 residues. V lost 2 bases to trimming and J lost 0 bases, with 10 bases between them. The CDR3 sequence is CASSLQGSANYGYTF. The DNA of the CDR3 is TGTGCCAGCAGCTTACAGGGTTCGGCTAACTATGGCTACACCTTC.

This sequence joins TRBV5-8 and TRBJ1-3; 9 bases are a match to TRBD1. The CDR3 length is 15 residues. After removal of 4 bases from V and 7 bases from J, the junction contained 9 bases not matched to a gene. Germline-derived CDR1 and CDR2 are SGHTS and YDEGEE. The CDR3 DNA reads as TGTGCCAGCAGCGCGGGACAGGGTTGGAGCAACACCATATATTTT. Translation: CASSAGQGWSNTIYF. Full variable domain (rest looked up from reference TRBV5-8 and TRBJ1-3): EAGVTQSPTHLIKTRGQQATLRCSPISGHTSVYWYQQALGLGLQFLLWYDEGEERNRGNFPPRFSGRQFPNYSSELNVNALELEDSALYLCASSAGQGWSNTIYFGEGSWLTVV.

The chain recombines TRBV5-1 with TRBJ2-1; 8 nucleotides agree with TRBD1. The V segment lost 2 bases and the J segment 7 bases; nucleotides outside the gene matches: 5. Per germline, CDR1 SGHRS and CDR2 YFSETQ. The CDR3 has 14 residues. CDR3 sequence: CASSFGQGENEQFF. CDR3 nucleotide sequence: TGCGCCAGCAGCTTCGGACAGGGTGAGAATGAGCAGTTCTTC.

In nucleotides, the CDR3 is TGCGCCAGCAGCCAAGGAGCAGCGGGGGGGCAGTTCTTC. This translates into CASSQGAAGGQFF. The rearrangement links TRBV4-3 to TRBJ2-1, with TRBD2 matching over 9 bases. The CDR3 covers 13 residues. V gave up 1 base and J gave up 12 bases; unmatched junction bases: 4. Germline CDR1 and CDR2: LGHNA and YSLEER.

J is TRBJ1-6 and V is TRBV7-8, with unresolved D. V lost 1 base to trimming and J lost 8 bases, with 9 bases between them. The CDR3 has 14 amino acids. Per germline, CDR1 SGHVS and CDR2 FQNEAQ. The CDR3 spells CASSLGGVDSPLHF. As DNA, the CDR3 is TGTGCCAGCAGCTTAGGCGGGGTCGATTCACCCCTCCACTTT.

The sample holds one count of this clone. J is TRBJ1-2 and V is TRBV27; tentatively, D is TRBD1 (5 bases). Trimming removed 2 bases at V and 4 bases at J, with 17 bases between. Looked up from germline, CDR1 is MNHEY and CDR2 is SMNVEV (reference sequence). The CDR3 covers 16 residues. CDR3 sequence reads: CASSLQGGLGGYGYTF. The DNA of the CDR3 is TGTGCCAGCAGTTTACAGGGAGGGCTTGGTGGCTATGGCTACACCTTC.

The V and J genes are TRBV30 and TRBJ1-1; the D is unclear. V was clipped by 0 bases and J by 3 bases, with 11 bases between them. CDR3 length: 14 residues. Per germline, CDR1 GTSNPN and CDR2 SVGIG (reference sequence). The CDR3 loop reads CAWSVGVSDTEAFF. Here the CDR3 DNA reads TGTGCCTGGAGTGTAGGTGTCAGCGACACTGAAGCTTTCTTT.

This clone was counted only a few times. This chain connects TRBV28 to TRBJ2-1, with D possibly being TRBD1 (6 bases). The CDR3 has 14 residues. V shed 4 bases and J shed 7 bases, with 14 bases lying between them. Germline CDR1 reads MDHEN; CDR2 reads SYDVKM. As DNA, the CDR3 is TGTGCCAGCAGTTCTCCCAGGGGCAGAAATGAGCAGTTCTTC. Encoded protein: CASSSPRGRNEQFF.

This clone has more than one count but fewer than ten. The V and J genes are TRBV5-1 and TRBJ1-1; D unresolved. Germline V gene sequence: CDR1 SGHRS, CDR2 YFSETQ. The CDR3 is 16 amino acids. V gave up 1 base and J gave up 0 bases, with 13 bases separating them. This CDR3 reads CASSLTLALMNTEAFF. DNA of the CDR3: TGCGCCAGCAGCTTGACTCTGGCACTAATGAACACTGAAGCTTTCTTT. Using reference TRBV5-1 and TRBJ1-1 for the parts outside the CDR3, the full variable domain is KAGVTQTPRYLIKTRGQQVTLSCSPISGHRSVSWYQQTPGQGLQFLFEYFSETQRNKGNFPGRFSGRQFSNSRSEMNVSTLELGDSALYLCASSLTLALMNTEAFFGQGTRLTVV.

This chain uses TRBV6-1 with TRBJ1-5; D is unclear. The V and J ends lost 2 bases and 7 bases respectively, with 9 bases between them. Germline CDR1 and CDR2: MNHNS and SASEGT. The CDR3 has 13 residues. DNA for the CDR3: TGTGCCAGCAGTGAACCAGGATACCAGCCCCAGCATTTT. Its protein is CASSEPGYQPQHF.

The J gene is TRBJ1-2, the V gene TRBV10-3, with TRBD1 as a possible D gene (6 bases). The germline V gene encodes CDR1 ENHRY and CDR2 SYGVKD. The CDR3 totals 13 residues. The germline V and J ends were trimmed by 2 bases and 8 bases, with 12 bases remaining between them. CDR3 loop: CAISEGGHIGYTF. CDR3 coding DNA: TGTGCCATCAGTGAGGGGGGACATATAGGCTACACCTTC.

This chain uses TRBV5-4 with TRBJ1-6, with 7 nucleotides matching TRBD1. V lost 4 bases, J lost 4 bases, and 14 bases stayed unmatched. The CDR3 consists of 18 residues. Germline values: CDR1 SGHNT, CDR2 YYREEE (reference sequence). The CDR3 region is CASSTSRSTGKYNSPLHF. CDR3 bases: TGTGCCAGCAGCACGTCACGATCGACAGGGAAGTATAATTCACCCCTCCACTTT.

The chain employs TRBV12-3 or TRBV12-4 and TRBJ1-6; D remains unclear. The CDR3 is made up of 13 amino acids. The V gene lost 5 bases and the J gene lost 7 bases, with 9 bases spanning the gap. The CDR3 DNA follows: TGTGCCAGCAGTGACCGGCGGAATTCACCCCTCCACTTT. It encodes CASSDRRNSPLHF.

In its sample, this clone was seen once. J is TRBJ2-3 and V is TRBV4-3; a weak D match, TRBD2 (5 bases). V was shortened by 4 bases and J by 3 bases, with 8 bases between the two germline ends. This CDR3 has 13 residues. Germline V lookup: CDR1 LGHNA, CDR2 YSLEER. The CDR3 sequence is CASSPRVTDTQYF. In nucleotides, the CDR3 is TGCGCCAGCAGCCCGCGGGTGACAGATACGCAGTATTTT.

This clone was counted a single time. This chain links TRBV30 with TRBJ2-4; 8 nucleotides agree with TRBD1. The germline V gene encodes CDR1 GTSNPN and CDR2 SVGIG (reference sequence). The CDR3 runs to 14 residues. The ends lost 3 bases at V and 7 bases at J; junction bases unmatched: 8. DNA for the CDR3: TGTGCCTGGAGCGCCGGGACAGGCGGTAACATTCAGTACTTC. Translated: CAWSAGTGGNIQYF. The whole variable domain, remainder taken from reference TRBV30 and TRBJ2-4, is SQTIHQWPATLVQPVGSPLSLECTVEGTSNPNLYWYRQAAGRGLQLLFYSVGIGQISSEVPQNLSASRPQDRQFILSSKKLLLSDSGFYLCAWSAGTGGNIQYFGAGTRLSVL.

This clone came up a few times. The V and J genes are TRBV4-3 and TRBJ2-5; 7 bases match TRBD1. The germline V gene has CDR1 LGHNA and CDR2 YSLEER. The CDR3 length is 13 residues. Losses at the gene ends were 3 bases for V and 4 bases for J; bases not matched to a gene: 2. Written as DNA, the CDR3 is TGCGCCAGCAGCCATAACAGGGGAGAGACCCAGTACTTC. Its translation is CASSHNRGETQYF.

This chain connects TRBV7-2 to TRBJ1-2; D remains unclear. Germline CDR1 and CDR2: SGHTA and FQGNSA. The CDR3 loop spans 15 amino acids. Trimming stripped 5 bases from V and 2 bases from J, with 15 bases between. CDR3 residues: CASSLGGQRNYGYTF. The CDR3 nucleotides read TGTGCCAGCAGCCTAGGAGGGCAGAGAAACTATGGCTACACCTTC. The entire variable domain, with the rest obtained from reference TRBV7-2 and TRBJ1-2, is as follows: GAGVSQSPSNKVTEKGKDVELRCDPISGHTALYWYRQSLGQGLEFLIYFQGNSAPDKSGLPSDRFSAERTGGSVSTLTIQRTQQEDSAVYLCASSLGGQRNYGYTFGSGTRLTVV.

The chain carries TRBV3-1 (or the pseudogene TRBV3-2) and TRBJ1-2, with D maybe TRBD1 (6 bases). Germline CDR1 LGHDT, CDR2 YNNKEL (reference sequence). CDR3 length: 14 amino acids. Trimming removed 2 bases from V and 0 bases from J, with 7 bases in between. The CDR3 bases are TGTGCCAGCAGCCAAAGGACAGCTAACTATGGCTACACCTTC. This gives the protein CASSQRTANYGYTF.

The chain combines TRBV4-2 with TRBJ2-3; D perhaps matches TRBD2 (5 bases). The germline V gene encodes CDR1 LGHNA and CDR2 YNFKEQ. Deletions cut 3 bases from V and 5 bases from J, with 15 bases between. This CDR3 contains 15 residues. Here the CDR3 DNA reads TGTGCCAGCAGCCAGGCCACCCTAGCTGAAGATACGCAGTATTTT. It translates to CASSQATLAEDTQYF.

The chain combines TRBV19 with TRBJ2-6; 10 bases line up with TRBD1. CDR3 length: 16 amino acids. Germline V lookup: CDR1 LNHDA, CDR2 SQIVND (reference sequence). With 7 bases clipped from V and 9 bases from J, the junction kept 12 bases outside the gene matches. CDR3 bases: TGTGCCAGTACCACGACAGGGGGCATCGCCCGCAACGTCCTGACTTTC. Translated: CASTTTGGIARNVLTF.

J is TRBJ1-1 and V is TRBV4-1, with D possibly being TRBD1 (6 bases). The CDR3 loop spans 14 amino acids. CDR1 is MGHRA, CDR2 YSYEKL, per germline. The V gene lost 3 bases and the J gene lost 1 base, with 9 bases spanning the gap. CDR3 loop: CASSHTGPNTEAFF. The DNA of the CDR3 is TGCGCCAGCAGCCACACAGGGCCGAACACTGAAGCTTTCTTT.

CDR3 in amino acids: CASSHRGTMDQPQHF. The CDR3 DNA follows: TGTGCCAGCAGCCACAGGGGGACAATGGATCAGCCCCAGCATTTT. The chain has TRBV7-8 and TRBJ1-5, with 8 bases aligning to TRBD1. From germline, CDR1 is SGHVS and CDR2 FQNEAQ. This CDR3 region has 15 residues. V shed 5 bases and J 5 bases; nucleotides not matched to a gene: 8.